These T cell receptor beta chains were read from a single sample in a study of T cell responses to AZD1222 COVID-19 vaccine. Repertoires were generated with immunoSEQ multiplex PCR, while TCRdb's copy carries only in-frame clones and drops some. This table has roughly 140,000 clones, less than 90% appearing once. The sample consisted of peripheral blood, taken after recovery from COVID-19. These receptors came from an adult who had recovered from COVID-19. The CDR3 runs from the conserved cysteine through the conserved F or W. A D gene is named only where the DNA matches it firmly. Some rows mark clone size as missing; the rest say once, few, many or name a class of expanded clone.

>TRBJ1-1|-|-|TRBV5-6
TGTGCCAGCAGCTCCCCCACTGGGAGGGACACTGAAGCTTTCTTT
CASSSPTGRDTEAFF
>TRBJ2-3|-|TRBD2|TRBV28
TGTGCCAGCAGTTTACACGTTTCGGGACTAGCAACAGATACGCAGTATTTT
CASSLHVSGLATDTQYF
>TRBJ1-1|-|-|TRBV9
TGTGCCAGCAGCGTAGGAGGGAGGAACACTGAAGCTTTCTTT
CASSVGGRNTEAFF
>TRBJ2-7|-|-|TRBV19
TGTGCCAGTAGTCCCCGATCGCCACGATTCCCCAACGAGCAGTACTTC
CASSPRSPRFPNEQYF
>TRBJ1-2|-|-|TRBV3-1/TRBV3-2
TGTGCCAGCAGCCGCGTAGGGACGGACTATGGCTACACCTTC
CASSRVGTDYGYTF
>TRBJ1-1|-|TRBD1|TRBV9
TGTGCCAGCGGATCTCTGACAGGGTTGAACACTGAAGCTTTCTTT
CASGSLTGLNTEAFF
>TRBJ2-1|-|TRBD2|TRBV5-1
TGCGCCAGCAGCTCGGGACTAGCGGGGGGGCCTTACAATGAGCAGTTCTTC
CASSSGLAGGPYNEQFF
>TRBJ2-7|-|TRBD2|TRBV10-2
TGCGCCAGCAGTGGAGGCTGGGGGGGGAGCACCCCCGAGCAGTACTTC
CASSGGWGGSTPEQYF
>TRBJ1-1|-|-|TRBV5-6
TGTGCCAGCAGCCTTGCGGGACCCAACATGGACACTGAAGCTTTCTTT
CASSLAGPNMDTEAFF
>TRBJ2-3|-|-|TRBV18
TGTGCCAGCTCACCGAGCACAGATACGCAGTATTTT
CASSPSTDTQYF
>TRBJ1-2|-|TRBD1|TRBV10-3
TGTGCCATCAGTGGGGTGGGACAGGGGGCCTATGGCTACACCTTC
CAISGVGQGAYGYTF
>TRBJ1-4|-|-|TRBV5-4
TGTGCCAGCAGCTTAAGGAGGGGGTCCTCTAATGAAAAACTGTTTTTT
CASSLRRGSSNEKLFF
>TRBJ2-2|-|TRBD2|TRBV18
TGTGCCAGCTCACCAACGGCGGGGGTGACCGGGGAGCTGTTTTTT
CASSPTAGVTGELFF
>TRBJ2-1|-|TRBD2|TRBV19
TGTGCCAGTAGTAGAAAGCGGGGGGCCTACAATGAGCAGTTCTTC
CASSRKRGAYNEQFF
>TRBJ2-5|-|TRBD2|TRBV7-3
TGTGCCAGCAGCTTAACTCGGGAGGGCGGGGAGACCCAGTACTTC
CASSLTREGGETQYF
>TRBJ2-3|once|-|TRBV10-3
TGTGCCATCAGTGATGATGGGACAGATACGCAGTATTTT
CAISDDGTDTQYF
>TRBJ1-4|-|-|TRBV5-4
TGTGCCAGCAGCACGGGCCCAGGGAGGGAGAATGAAAAACTGTTTTTT
CASSTGPGRENEKLFF
>TRBJ1-2|-|-|TRBV28
TGTGCCAGCAGTTTAGTTCGGATTTCGAACTATGGCTACACCTTC
CASSLVRISNYGYTF
>TRBJ1-3|once|-|TRBV11-1
TGTGCCAGCAGCTTTTCTGGGGGAAACACCATATATTTT
CASSFSGGNTIYF
>TRBJ1-1|-|-|TRBV21-1
TGTGCCAGCAGCGCCTCCGGGACAGGGGGCGCACACACTGAAGCTTTCTTT
CASSASGTGGAHTEAFF
>TRBJ1-6|-|-|TRBV5-1
TGCGCCAGCAGCTTCGACGGACAGAATTCACCCCTCCACTTT
CASSFDGQNSPLHF
>TRBJ1-3|-|-|TRBV2
TGTGCCAGCATCGGGCTGCTCGGAAACACCATATATTTT
CASIGLLGNTIYF
>TRBJ2-3|-|-|TRBV9
TGTGCCAGCAGCGGGGGAAGTCCGACCAACACAGATACGCAGTATTTT
CASSGGSPTNTDTQYF
>TRBJ2-7|-|-|TRBV11-3
TGTGCCAGCAGCAGGGACCACGAGCAGTACTTC
CASSRDHEQYF
>TRBJ1-1|-|-|TRBV19
TGTGCCAGTAGTATCGAGAACACTGAAGCTTTCTTT
CASSIENTEAFF
>TRBJ2-1|-|-|TRBV2
TGTGCCAGCAGACCGACCAGCTCCTACAATGAGCAGTTCTTC
CASRPTSSYNEQFF
>TRBJ1-4|few|-|TRBV5-1
TGCGCCAGCAGCTTGGCCGTCAGGGATACTAATGAAAAACTGTTTTTT
CASSLAVRDTNEKLFF
>TRBJ2-7|-|TRBD2|TRBV9
TGTGCCAGCAGCGTGCTAGCGGAACCCTACGAGCAGTACTTC
CASSVLAEPYEQYF
>TRBJ2-7|-|TRBD2|TRBV2
TGTGCCAGCAGCGGTGGGAGGGGCTCCTACGAGCAGTACTTC
CASSGGRGSYEQYF
>TRBJ1-5|-|TRBD1|TRBV10-3
TGTGCCATCAGTGGAGGGACAGGAACAAATCAGCCCCAGCATTTT
CAISGGTGTNQPQHF
>TRBJ2-7|-|-|TRBV28
TGTGCCAGCAGTTATCGCATAGGCGGAGGGGGGTTTTACGAGCAGTACTTC
CASSYRIGGGGFYEQYF
>TRBJ2-1|-|-|TRBV7-3
TGTGCCAGCAGCTTATCAGGACAGTCTGTTAATGAGCAGTTCTTC
CASSLSGQSVNEQFF
>TRBJ2-7|few|-|TRBV2
TGTGCCAGCCCTCCCTTGGAGCAGTACTTC
CASPPLEQYF
>TRBJ1-1|-|TRBD1|TRBV18
TGTGCCAGCTCACAGGGACAGGGGAGGACGAACACTGAAGCTTTCTTT
CASSQGQGRTNTEAFF
>TRBJ1-5|few|-|TRBV29-1
TGCAGCGTTCGGGGTGTAGGGACCCGAGATTATAGCAATCAGCCCCAGCATTTT
CSVRGVGTRDYSNQPQHF
>TRBJ1-4|-|TRBD1|TRBV5-5
TGTGCCAGCAGCCGAATCGACAGGGGGCTGACTAATGAAAAACTGTTTTTT
CASSRIDRGLTNEKLFF
>TRBJ1-4|-|TRBD1|TRBV6-5
TGTGCCAGCAGTTACGCCGGGACAGGGAGAGAAAAACTGTTTTTT
CASSYAGTGREKLFF
>TRBJ2-7|-|TRBD1|TRBV5-1
TGCGCCAGCAGCTTGGGACAGGGGAGGTACGAGCAGTACTTC
CASSLGQGRYEQYF
>TRBJ1-1|-|-|TRBV2
TGTGCCAGCAGTGAAATCACTGAAGCTTTCTTT
CASSEITEAFF
>TRBJ2-2|once|TRBD2|TRBV27
TGTGCCAGCAGTTTCATGGCGGGAGGTGGCGGGGAGCTGTTTTTT
CASSFMAGGGGELFF
>TRBJ2-7|-|-|TRBV5-1
TGCGCCAGCAGCTTGGGCGGTCTCTACGAGCAGTACTTC
CASSLGGLYEQYF
>TRBJ2-2|few|TRBD2|TRBV7-8
TGTGCCAGCAGCTCACAACTTAGCGGGAGGGGCACCGGGGAGCTGTTTTTT
CASSSQLSGRGTGELFF
>TRBJ1-2|-|-|TRBV28
TGTGCCAGCAGAAAACAGGGCAACTATGGCTACACCTTC
CASRKQGNYGYTF
>TRBJ1-2|-|TRBD1|TRBV3-1/TRBV3-2
TGTGCCAGCAGCCTAGAGGGACAGCTCTCGAGGGGCTACACCTTC
CASSLEGQLSRGYTF
>TRBJ1-2|-|-|TRBV5-1
TGCGCCAGCAGCTCCCTGGGGGGGAACTATGGCTACACCTTC
CASSSLGGNYGYTF
>TRBJ2-5|-|-|TRBV2
TGTGCCAGCAGTGGGGGAGCCTTTACTTCAGAGACCCAGTACTTC
CASSGGAFTSETQYF
>TRBJ2-7|once|-|TRBV6-5
TGTGCCACCCTAACATTTACAGGTTCCTACGAGCAGTACTTC
CATLTFTGSYEQYF
>TRBJ2-2|-|TRBD1|TRBV5-1
TGCGCCAGCAGCTTCGTAGAGGGACAGGGGAACACCGGGGAGCTGTTTTTT
CASSFVEGQGNTGELFF
>TRBJ2-3|-|TRBD2|TRBV3-1/TRBV3-2
TGTGCCAGCAGCCCATTAGGGACTAGCGACACAGATACGCAGTATTTT
CASSPLGTSDTDTQYF
>TRBJ1-1|-|-|TRBV5-1
TGCGCCAGCAGCTTGGAATCGGGTTTTAGCACTGAAGCTTTCTTT
CASSLESGFSTEAFF
>TRBJ2-7|once|-|TRBV2
TGTGCCAGCAGGGTTCTGGGCTCCTACGAGCAGTACTTC
CASRVLGSYEQYF
>TRBJ1-2|-|-|TRBV29-1
TGCAGCGTTGAAGATCGAGCAGGGCTTGGGGGCTACACCTTC
CSVEDRAGLGGYTF
>TRBJ2-6|-|-|TRBV5-1
TGCGCCAGCAGTCTTGACCGACGTCCTGGGGCCAACGTCCTGACTTTC
CASSLDRRPGANVLTF